This T cell receptor (beta chain) was identified during a study of patients and donors after allogeneic stem cell transplantation. V was trimmed by 3 bases and J by 7 bases, leaving 4 bases between them. This CDR3 contains 11 residues. Germline V gene sequence: CDR1 DFQATT, CDR2 SNEGSKA (reference sequence). TCRdb called the RT-PCR reads again in MiXCR, with one record for every CDR3 protein. This sample has 410,000 or so distinct CDR3 sequences, with roughly 16% found just once. The receptor was isolated from a human donor who was either an allogeneic HSCT recipient or a stem cell or donor lymphocyte infusion donor (not recorded which). It is not recorded whose cells these are; they may come from a transplant donor. The sequencing sample was made of blood, either unsorted or a sorted T cell fraction (not recorded which). The chain uses TRBV20-1 and TRBJ1-6; D is uncertain. CDR3 nucleotides: TGCAGTGCTAGGGTCAATTCACCCCTCCACTTT. It specifies CSARVNSPLHF.